Listed below are T cell receptor beta chains from one sample, sequenced in a study of shared clonotypes between healthy human individuals. TCRdb keeps only in-frame clones here, not all; method: immunoSEQ multiplex PCR. The data contain more than 550,000 clones, roughly 91% of them seen just once; the ten biggest clones take up 30% to 40%. Specimen: memory CD8+ T cells from PBMCs. The receptors were gathered from a young man in good health. Some clones in this sample may be carry-over from other donors' samples. The CDR3 runs from the conserved cysteine through the conserved F or W. A D gene is named only where the DNA matches it firmly. Size is omitted from some rows. Given values are once, few, many or a class for expanded clones.

size,J,D,V,DNA,CDR3
-,TRBJ2-1,TRBD2,TRBV28,TGTGCCAGCAGTTTATTGCCTCCTAGCGGGAGGTCCCGAAATGAGCAGTTCTTC,CASSLLPPSGRSRNEQFF
-,TRBJ2-1,TRBD2,TRBV6-4,TGTGCCAGCAGTGAAGACGGGACTAGCGGGATGAATGAGCAGTTCTTC,CASSEDGTSGMNEQFF
once,TRBJ2-7,-,TRBV10-3,TGTGCCATCAGCTTTAGCGCCAACTACGAGCAGTACTTC,CAISFSANYEQYF
-,TRBJ1-2,-,TRBV6-1,TGTGCCAGCATCGTCCGGGGACCTAACTATGGCTACACCTTC,CASIVRGPNYGYTF
-,TRBJ2-7,TRBD1,TRBV7-9,TGTGCCAGCTTCCCCGGGACAGGGGAGACCCTAACACCCTACGAGCAGTACTTC,CASFPGTGETLTPYEQYF
-,TRBJ2-1,TRBD1,TRBV27,TGTGCCAGCAGTTTGGCAACAGGGGATGGGGAGCAGTTCTTC,CASSLATGDGEQFF
-,TRBJ1-4,TRBD1,TRBV15,TGTGCCACCAGCAGAGATCCCCGACAGGGGAATGAAAAACTGTTTTTT,CATSRDPRQGNEKLFF
-,TRBJ1-2,-,TRBV7-9,TGTGCCAGCAGCCGTGACAGAAACTCGGGCGACTATGGCTACACCTTC,CASSRDRNSGDYGYTF
-,TRBJ2-2,-,TRBV14,TGTGCCAGCAGCCACTTCCGGGACTGGGAATACACCGGGGAGCTGTTTTTT,CASSHFRDWEYTGELFF
-,TRBJ2-2,TRBD2,TRBV4-1,TGCGCCAGCAGCCCCGGCGGGGGGGCGCCCGGGGAGCTGTTTTTT,CASSPGGGAPGELFF
-,TRBJ2-3,TRBD1,TRBV7-3,TGTGCCAGCAGCTTAAGGGACAGGGGGCGAGAATTCCCAGATACGCAGTATTTT,CASSLRDRGREFPDTQYF
-,TRBJ2-7,TRBD2,TRBV19,TGTGCCAGCAGGCCGGGACTAGCGGCGTACGAGCAGTACTTC,CASRPGLAAYEQYF
-,TRBJ2-2,TRBD1,TRBV28,TGTGCCAGCAGCCGACGGAGGACAGGGGGCACCGGTCCCGGGGAGCTGTTTTTT,CASSRRRTGGTGPGELFF
-,TRBJ2-7,TRBD1,TRBV27,TGTGCCAGCAGTTATGCGACAGGGATTTCCGACGAGCAGTACTTC,CASSYATGISDEQYF
-,TRBJ1-5,-,TRBV7-6,TGTGCCAGCAGCTTAGGAGGCGTGAGCAATCAGCCCCAGCATTTT,CASSLGGVSNQPQHF
-,TRBJ1-1,-,TRBV4-1,TGCGCCAGCAGCCCGACAGGTACGGTGAACACTGAAGCTTTCTTT,CASSPTGTVNTEAFF
-,TRBJ1-2,-,TRBV1,TGCACCAGCAGCCATACAACAGGGGGCGTGGGTGGCTACACCTTC,CTSSHTTGGVGGYTF
-,TRBJ2-7,-,TRBV27,TGTGCCAGTCGGGGCCCATACGAGCAGTACTTC,CASRGPYEQYF
-,TRBJ1-3,-,TRBV25-1,TGTGCCAGCAGTGACTGGTCGGGTTACACCATATATTTT,CASSDWSGYTIYF
-,TRBJ2-1,-,TRBV28,TGTGCCAGCAGTCCCTCCGGGGGTTCGGGGTACAATGAGCAGTTCTTC,CASSPSGGSGYNEQFF
-,TRBJ2-5,-,TRBV19,TGTGCCAGTAGTCCCTCTCAGGGTCCCGGGGTGACCCAGTACTTC,CASSPSQGPGVTQYF